The 26 T cell receptor beta chains listed next were all sequenced from one sample in a study of regulatory dendritic cells for organ transplantation. Their antigens remain unidentified. TCRdb's table, derived via immunoSEQ multiplex PCR, lists solely in-frame clones and lacks some. This sample has thousands of clones, with 45% to 75% found just once. CFSE-labeled sorted T cells met regulatory or mature dendritic cells for more than four days. The sequenced material came from memory CD8+ T cells from blood cultured with dendritic cells. This sample's subset: CD45RO+ memory T cells. The receptors stem from a human donor in good health.

In this sample, this clone turned up once. The rearrangement links TRBV7-8 to TRBJ1-1, with D hard to call. The CDR3 has 14 amino acids. Germline V gives CDR1 SGHVS, CDR2 FQNEAQ. The V end was cut by 5 bases, the J end by 2 bases, with 12 bases between. CDR3 residues: CASSPFSDNTEAFF. The CDR3 DNA reads as TGTGCCAGCAGCCCTTTCAGCGATAACACTGAAGCTTTCTTT.

The chain is built from TRBV27 and TRBJ1-1; maybe TRBD1 (6 bases). Trimming took off 5 bases at V and 0 bases at J, with 10 bases between the two ends. The germline V gene encodes CDR1 MNHEY and CDR2 SMNVEV (reference sequence). The CDR3 spans 14 residues. CDR3: CASSRTDMNTEAFF. CDR3 bases: TGTGCCAGCAGTCGGACAGATATGAACACTGAAGCTTTCTTT.

This clone rates as medium-sized (0.01 to 0.1%). Other DNA sequences in the sample encode the same CDR3. The chain couples TRBV4-2 to TRBJ2-3, with D possibly matching TRBD2 (6 bases). The CDR3 contains 15 residues. Germline CDR1 reads LGHNA; CDR2 reads YNFKEQ. V lost 0 bases to trimming and J lost 4 bases, with 11 bases between them. The CDR3 here is CASSQDSRGSDTQYF. The CDR3 region has the DNA TGTGCCAGCAGCCAAGATTCGCGGGGTTCAGATACGCAGTATTTT.

This clone was counted only a few times. The V gene is TRBV7-9, the J gene TRBJ2-1, with D tentatively TRBD2 (6 bases). In germline, CDR1 is SEHNR, CDR2 FQNEAQ (reference sequence). CDR3 size: 16 residues. V was pared by 5 bases and J by 2 bases, with 16 bases between. The CDR3 region is CASSPRGGSAYNEQFF. In DNA, the CDR3 is TGTGCCAGCAGCCCCCGTGGGGGGTCGGCCTACAATGAGCAGTTCTTC.

This clone showed up just a few times. The genes are TRBV27 and TRBJ2-7; 9 nucleotides line up with TRBD1. J lost 2 bases, V lost 6 bases, and 2 bases had no gene match. The length of the CDR3 is 13 residues. Germline V gives CDR1 MNHEY, CDR2 SMNVEV (reference sequence). The CDR3 protein is CASRQGATYEQYF. CDR3 coding DNA: TGTGCCAGCAGACAGGGGGCCACCTACGAGCAGTACTTC.

Judged by abundance, this clone is medium-sized. This rearrangement joins TRBV5-1 to TRBJ2-7, with 7 bases lining up with TRBD1. Germline loops: CDR1 SGHRS, CDR2 YFSETQ. V was clipped by 6 bases and J by 5 bases; unmatched bases: 8. This CDR3 has 13 residues. DNA for the CDR3: TGCGCCAGCAACCCAACAGGGGTCAACGAGCAGTACTTC. It yields the protein CASNPTGVNEQYF. Filled out from reference TRBV5-1 and TRBJ2-7, the complete variable domain reads KAGVTQTPRYLIKTRGQQVTLSCSPISGHRSVSWYQQTPGQGLQFLFEYFSETQRNKGNFPGRFSGRQFSNSRSEMNVSTLELGDSALYLCASNPTGVNEQYFGPGTRLTVT.

This rearrangement joins TRBV9 to TRBJ2-1; no clear D. The ends were cut back, 4 bases at V and 0 bases at J, with 8 bases in the middle. Germline V lookup: CDR1 SGDLS, CDR2 YYNGEE. The CDR3 consists of 14 residues. CDR3 bases: TGTGCCAGCAGCCCCGATAGCTCCTACAATGAGCAGTTCTTC. The encoded protein is CASSPDSSYNEQFF.

The J gene is TRBJ1-5, the V gene TRBV10-2; possible D gene TRBD1, 6 bases. Per the germline V gene, CDR1 is WSHSY and CDR2 is SAAADI. The CDR3 has 16 amino acids. Deletions cut 2 bases from V and 3 bases from J, with 14 bases between. The CDR3 is CASSESLQGHNQPQHF. The CDR3 DNA reads TGCGCCAGCAGTGAGAGTTTACAGGGCCACAATCAGCCCCAGCATTTT.

This clone was found a few times. The gene calls are TRBV4-2 and TRBJ2-1, with a possible D match to TRBD2 (5 bases). Germline V gene lookup returns CDR1 LGHNA and CDR2 YNFKEQ. The CDR3 length is 16 residues. V lost 1 base and J lost 4, with 14 bases in between. CDR3 nucleotide sequence: TGTGCCAGCAGCCAAGTCTGGACCGAGGGTTACAATGAGCAGTTCTTC. Translated, it gives CASSQVWTEGYNEQFF.

The J gene is TRBJ1-3, the V gene TRBV7-6; 12 bases match TRBD1. The CDR3 sequence is 20 residues long. CDR1 SGHVS and CDR2 FNYEAQ come from the germline V gene. V lost 4 bases, J lost 0 bases, and 13 bases stayed unmatched. The CDR3 DNA reads TGTGCCAGCAGCTCCTGGGGACAGGGGGCTTTGGATTCCTCTGGAAACACCATATATTTT. Amino acid sequence: CASSSWGQGALDSSGNTIYF.

This clone turned up a few times. The rearrangement uses TRBV7-9 and TRBJ2-7, with D maybe TRBD2 (5 bases). With 1 base removed from V and 5 bases from J, the gap between germline ends came to 15 bases. Germline V CDR1 and CDR2: SEHNR, FQNEAQ (reference sequence). CDR3 length: 15 amino acids. CDR3 DNA: TGTGCCAGCAGCTTAGGCGGGCCCCCAGTGGACGAGCAGTACTTC. As protein: CASSLGGPPVDEQYF.

The chain carries TRBV9 and TRBJ2-7; the match to TRBD2 covers 11 bases. CDR1 and CDR2 from the germline V gene are SGDLS and YYNGEE. Unmatched junction bases numbered 3, after V lost 3 bases and J lost 4 bases. There are 14 residues in the CDR3. The CDR3 region is CASSAGLAAYEQYF. The CDR3, as DNA: TGTGCCAGCAGCGCGGGACTAGCGGCATACGAGCAGTACTTC.

CDR3 nucleotides: TGTGCCAGCAGTCCCGGGACAGGGGGCACCTATGGCTACACCTTC. Its translation is CASSPGTGGTYGYTF. The V and J genes are TRBV27 and TRBJ1-2; TRBD1 matches 12 bases. Germline lookup yields CDR1 MNHEY and CDR2 SMNVEV (reference sequence). Unmatched junction bases numbered 5, after V lost 5 bases and J lost 4 bases. The CDR3 consists of 15 residues.

This clone was picked up one time. This chain joins TRBV4-3 and TRBJ1-1; 9 bases map to TRBD1. The CDR3 totals 14 residues. Trimming at V came to 4 bases and at J to 5 bases, leaving 5 bases not matched to a gene. Germline V gene lookup returns CDR1 LGHNA and CDR2 YSLEER. The CDR3, as DNA: TGCGCCAGCAGCCGGGACAGGGTTACAACTGAAGCTTTCTTT. Translating gives CASSRDRVTTEAFF.

V and J are TRBV2 and TRBJ2-7; 7 bases align to TRBD2. The CDR3 has 17 residues. Germline trimming cut 0 bases from V and 2 bases from J; bases unmatched to any gene: 10. Germline assignment: CDR1 SNHLY and CDR2 FYNNEI. The CDR3 region is CASSEAGRAGVPYEQYF. Here the CDR3 DNA reads TGTGCCAGCAGTGAAGCAGGTAGGGCGGGGGTCCCCTACGAGCAGTACTTC.

This chain connects TRBV13 to TRBJ1-3; perhaps TRBD1 as D (5 bases). Trimming took off 4 bases at V and 0 bases at J, with 10 bases between the two ends. The germline CDR1 and CDR2 sequences are PRHDT and FYEKMQ (reference sequence). The CDR3 has 15 amino acids. CDR3 residues: CASSSSDISGNTIYF. As DNA, the CDR3 is TGTGCCAGCAGCTCTTCGGACATCTCTGGAAACACCATATATTTT.

The chain has TRBV5-1 and TRBJ2-3; 7 bases line up with TRBD1. The CDR3 runs 18 residues. V trimming: 3 bases; J trimming: 2 bases; junction bases outside the gene matches: 15. The V gene's germline CDR1 is SGHRS and CDR2 YFSETQ. The CDR3 loop is CASSSGPVYRGTTDTQYF. The DNA for the CDR3 is TGCGCCAGCAGCTCGGGTCCCGTCTACAGGGGAACCACAGATACGCAGTATTTT.

CDR3: CASSPRPSGGHWGTDTQYF. The CDR3 DNA is TGTGCCAGCAGCCCCCGGCCTAGCGGGGGCCACTGGGGAACAGATACGCAGTATTTT. The chain has TRBV11-1 and TRBJ2-3; 10 bases map to TRBD2. Per the germline V gene, CDR1 is SGHAT and CDR2 is FQDESV (reference sequence). Unmatched junction bases numbered 17, after V lost 5 bases and J lost 3 bases. The CDR3 contains 19 residues. The full variable domain, its missing parts supplied by reference TRBV11-1 and TRBJ2-3, is EAEVAQSPRYKITEKSQAVAFWCDPISGHATLYWYRQILGQGPELLVQFQDESVVDDSQLPKDRFSAERLKGVDSTLKIQPAELGDSAMYLCASSPRPSGGHWGTDTQYFGPGTRLTVL.

This clone was seen once. The chain couples TRBV9 to TRBJ2-2; D may be TRBD2 (6 bases). The CDR3 is 14 amino acids. CDR1 and CDR2 (germline): SGDLS, YYNGEE. V was trimmed by 4 bases and J by 4 bases, leaving 11 bases between them. The CDR3 protein is CASSLGLSTGELFF. The DNA of the CDR3 is TGTGCCAGCAGCCTGGGACTTAGCACCGGGGAGCTGTTTTTT.

This chain links TRBV2 with TRBJ1-1; 8 bases are a match to TRBD1. The CDR3 spans 20 residues. J was trimmed by 2 bases and V by 0 bases; bases with no gene match: 17. Per germline, CDR1 SNHLY and CDR2 FYNNEI. The CDR3 here is CASSEAVGGLTGDTNTEAFF. The DNA of the CDR3 is TGTGCCAGCAGTGAAGCGGTGGGCGGTCTGACAGGGGATACCAACACTGAAGCTTTCTTT.

In this sample, this clone turned up a few times. The chain joins TRBV5-1 to TRBJ1-2; D not certain. The CDR3 has 12 residues. V gave up 5 bases and J gave up 2 bases, with 7 bases separating them. Germline V gene lookup returns CDR1 SGHRS and CDR2 YFSETQ. CDR3 bases: TGCGCCAGCAGAGGAGGGAACTATGGCTACACCTTC. It yields the protein CASRGGNYGYTF.

The chain uses TRBV5-1 and TRBJ2-7, with 8 positions matching TRBD1. CDR1 and CDR2 from the germline V gene are SGHRS and YFSETQ. With V trimmed by 4 bases and J by 4 bases, 7 bases remained unmatched. CDR3 length equals 14 residues. CDR3 residues: CASSVWTGTYEQYF. For the CDR3, the DNA is TGCGCCAGCAGCGTTTGGACAGGGACGTACGAGCAGTACTTC.

The chain recombines TRBV9 with TRBJ2-1; 7 bases map to TRBD2. The V gene end was trimmed by 0 bases and the J gene end by 4 bases; junction bases not matched to a gene: 4. CDR1 SGDLS and CDR2 YYNGEE come from the germline V gene. The CDR3 runs to 15 residues. The CDR3 region has the DNA TGTGCCAGCAGCGTAGTTGGGGGGGAGTACAATGAGCAGTTCTTC. This encodes CASSVVGGEYNEQFF. Based on the CDR3 plus reference TRBV9 and TRBJ2-1, the full variable domain is DSGVTQTPKHLITATGQRVTLRCSPRSGDLSVYWYQQSLDQGLQFLIQYYNGEERAKGNILERFSAQQFPDLHSELNLSSLELGDSALYFCASSVVGGEYNEQFFGPGTRLTVL.

The J gene is TRBJ2-7, the V gene TRBV7-9; 7 positions agree with TRBD2. V shed 11 bases, J shed 4 bases, and the junction held 11 bases outside the gene matches. CDR3 length: 13 residues. Germline-derived CDR1 and CDR2 are SEHNR and FQNEAQ (reference sequence). The CDR3 DNA is TGTGCCGGGGGGGACGGGCCTTTGTACGAGCAGTACTTC. It encodes CAGGDGPLYEQYF.

The chain is built from TRBV5-1 and TRBJ2-1, with D unresolved. Germline V gene sequence: CDR1 SGHRS, CDR2 YFSETQ. V lost 1 base and J 8 bases, leaving 10 bases between the germline ends. The CDR3 has 13 amino acids. The CDR3 protein is CASSLSGAHEQFF. CDR3 sequence (DNA): TGCGCCAGCAGCTTGTCAGGTGCACATGAGCAGTTCTTC. Based on the CDR3 plus reference TRBV5-1 and TRBJ2-1, the full variable domain is KAGVTQTPRYLIKTRGQQVTLSCSPISGHRSVSWYQQTPGQGLQFLFEYFSETQRNKGNFPGRFSGRQFSNSRSEMNVSTLELGDSALYLCASSLSGAHEQFFGPGTRLTVL.

The chain carries TRBV19 and TRBJ1-1; D is unresolved. From germline, CDR1 is LNHDA and CDR2 SQIVND (reference sequence). Trimming removed 3 bases from V and 0 bases from J, with 11 bases in between. This CDR3 spans 15 amino acids. Written as DNA, the CDR3 is TGTGCCAGTAGTATTCTCGGGGAGGTGAACACTGAAGCTTTCTTT. Translating it yields CASSILGEVNTEAFF.